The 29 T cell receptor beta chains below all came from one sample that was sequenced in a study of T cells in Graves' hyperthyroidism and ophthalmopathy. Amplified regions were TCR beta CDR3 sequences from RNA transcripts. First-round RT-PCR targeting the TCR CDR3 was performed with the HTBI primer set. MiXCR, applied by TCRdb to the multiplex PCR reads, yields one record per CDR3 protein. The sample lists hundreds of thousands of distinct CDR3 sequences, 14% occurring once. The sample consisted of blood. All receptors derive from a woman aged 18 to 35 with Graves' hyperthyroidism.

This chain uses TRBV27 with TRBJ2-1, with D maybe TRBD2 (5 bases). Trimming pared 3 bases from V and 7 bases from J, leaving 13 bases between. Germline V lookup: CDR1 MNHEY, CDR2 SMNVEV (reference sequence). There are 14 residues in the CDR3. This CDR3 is CASSFEGGLNEQFF. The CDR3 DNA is TGTGCCAGCAGTTTTGAGGGCGGATTAAATGAGCAGTTCTTC.

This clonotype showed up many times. CDR3 residues: CASSLAAAGGSGNTIYF. CDR3 DNA: TGTGCCAGCTCTCTAGCCGCGGCAGGGGGGTCTGGAAACACCATATATTTT. The gene calls are TRBV7-8 and TRBJ1-3, with TRBD1 identical over 7 bases. Losses at the gene ends were 8 bases for V and 1 base for J; bases not matched to a gene: 14. From germline, CDR1 is SGHVS and CDR2 FQNEAQ. The CDR3 loop spans 17 amino acids.

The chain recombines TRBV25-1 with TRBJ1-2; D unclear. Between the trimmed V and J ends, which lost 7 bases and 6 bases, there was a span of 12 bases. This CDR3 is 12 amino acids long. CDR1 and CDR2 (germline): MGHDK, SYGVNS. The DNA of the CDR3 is TGTGCCAGCAACCTGGGTTCCGATGGCTACACCTTC. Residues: CASNLGSDGYTF.

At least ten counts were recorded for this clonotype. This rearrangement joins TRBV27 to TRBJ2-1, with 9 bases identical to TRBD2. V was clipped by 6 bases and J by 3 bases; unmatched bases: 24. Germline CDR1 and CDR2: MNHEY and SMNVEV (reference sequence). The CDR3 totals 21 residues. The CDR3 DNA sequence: TGTGCCAGCAGCCCAATTAGGTGGGCAACATTAGCGGGAGACTTCTACAATGAGCAGTTCTTC. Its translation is CASSPIRWATLAGDFYNEQFF.

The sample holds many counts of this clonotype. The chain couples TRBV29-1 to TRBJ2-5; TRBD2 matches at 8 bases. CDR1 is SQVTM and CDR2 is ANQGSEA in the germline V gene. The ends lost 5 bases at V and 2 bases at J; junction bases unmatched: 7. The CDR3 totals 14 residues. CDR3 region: CSVSGGGAQETQYF. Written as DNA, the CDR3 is TGCAGCGTTTCGGGGGGGGGGGCTCAAGAGACCCAGTACTTC.

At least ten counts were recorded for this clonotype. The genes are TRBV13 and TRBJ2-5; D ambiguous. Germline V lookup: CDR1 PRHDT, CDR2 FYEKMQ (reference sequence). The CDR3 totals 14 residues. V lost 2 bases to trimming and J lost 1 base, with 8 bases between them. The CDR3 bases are TGTGCCAGCAGCTTATTAAGCTTCCAAGAGACCCAGTACTTC. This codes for CASSLLSFQETQYF.

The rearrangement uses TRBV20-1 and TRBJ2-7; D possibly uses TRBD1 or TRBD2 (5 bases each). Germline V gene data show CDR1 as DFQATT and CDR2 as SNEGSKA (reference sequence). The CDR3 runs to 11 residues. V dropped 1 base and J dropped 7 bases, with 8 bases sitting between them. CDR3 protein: CSARGGDEQYF. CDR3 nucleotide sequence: TGCAGTGCTAGAGGAGGGGATGAGCAGTACTTC.

The CDR3 protein is CASSPGVADTQYF. The CDR3 DNA sequence: TGTGCCAGCAGTCCGGGAGTCGCAGATACGCAGTATTTT. This chain links TRBV7-9 with TRBJ2-3; possible D gene TRBD2, 6 bases. Trimming cost V 6 bases and J 4 bases, with 11 bases left between them. Germline-derived CDR1 and CDR2 are SEHNR and FQNEAQ (reference sequence). The CDR3 has 13 residues.

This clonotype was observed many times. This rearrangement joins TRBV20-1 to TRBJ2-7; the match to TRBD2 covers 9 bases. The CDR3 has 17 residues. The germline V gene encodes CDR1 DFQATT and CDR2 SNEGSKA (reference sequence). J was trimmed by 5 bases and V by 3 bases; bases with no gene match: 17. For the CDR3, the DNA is TGCAGTGCTAGGGCCCCCCCGGGAGCGGGAGGCGGCAACGAGCAGTACTTC. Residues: CSARAPPGAGGGNEQYF.

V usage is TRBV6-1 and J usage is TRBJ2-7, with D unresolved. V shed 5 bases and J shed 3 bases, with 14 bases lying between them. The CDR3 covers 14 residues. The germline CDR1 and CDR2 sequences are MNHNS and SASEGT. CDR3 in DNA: TGTGCCAGCAGTTCCGGCAGTGCCTACTACGAGCAGTACTTC. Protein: CASSSGSAYYEQYF.

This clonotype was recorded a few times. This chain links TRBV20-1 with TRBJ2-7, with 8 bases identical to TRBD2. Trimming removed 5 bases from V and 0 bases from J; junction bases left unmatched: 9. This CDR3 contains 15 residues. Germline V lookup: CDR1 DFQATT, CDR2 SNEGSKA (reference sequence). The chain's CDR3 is CSARIRAGDSYEQYF. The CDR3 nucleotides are TGCAGTGCTCGCATCCGAGCGGGAGACTCCTACGAGCAGTACTTC.

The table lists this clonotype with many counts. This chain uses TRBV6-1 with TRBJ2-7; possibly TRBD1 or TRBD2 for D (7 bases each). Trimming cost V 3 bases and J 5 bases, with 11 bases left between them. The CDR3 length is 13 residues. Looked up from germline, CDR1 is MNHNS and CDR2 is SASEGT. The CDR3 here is CASSEAGGDEQYF. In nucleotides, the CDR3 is TGTGCCAGCAGTGAGGCAGGGGGGGACGAGCAGTACTTC.

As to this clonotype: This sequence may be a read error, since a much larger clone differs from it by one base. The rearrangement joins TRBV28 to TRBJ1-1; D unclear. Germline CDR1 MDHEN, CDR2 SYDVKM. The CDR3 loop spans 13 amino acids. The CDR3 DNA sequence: TGTGCCAGCAGTTCCGTGGTGAACACTGGAGCTTTCTTT. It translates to CASSSVVNTGAFF.

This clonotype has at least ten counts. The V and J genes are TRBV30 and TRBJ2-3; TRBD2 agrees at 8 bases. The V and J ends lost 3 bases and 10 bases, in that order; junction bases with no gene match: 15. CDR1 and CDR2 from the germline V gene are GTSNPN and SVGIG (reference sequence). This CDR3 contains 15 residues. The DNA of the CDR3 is TGTGCCTGGAGCGCCGGGACTAGTACCCTACTGGCGCAGTATTTT. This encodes CAWSAGTSTLLAQYF.

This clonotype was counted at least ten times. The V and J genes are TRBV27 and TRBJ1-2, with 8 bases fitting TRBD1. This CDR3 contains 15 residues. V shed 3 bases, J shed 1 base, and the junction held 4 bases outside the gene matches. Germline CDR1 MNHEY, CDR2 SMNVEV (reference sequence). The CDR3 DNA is TGTGCCAGCAGTTTGATCGGACAGGGTAACTATGGCTACACCTTC. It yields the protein CASSLIGQGNYGYTF.

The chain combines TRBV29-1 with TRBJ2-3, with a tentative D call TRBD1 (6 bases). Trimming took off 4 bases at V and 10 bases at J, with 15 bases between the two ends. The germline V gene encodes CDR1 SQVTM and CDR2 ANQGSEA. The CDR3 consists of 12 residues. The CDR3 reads CSVGDRSYAQYF. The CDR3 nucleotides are TGCAGCGTTGGAGACAGGTCATACGCGCAGTATTTT.

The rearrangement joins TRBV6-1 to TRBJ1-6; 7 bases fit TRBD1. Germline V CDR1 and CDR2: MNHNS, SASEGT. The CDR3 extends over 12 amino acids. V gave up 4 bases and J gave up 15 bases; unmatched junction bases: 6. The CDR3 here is CASSAGGVHLHF. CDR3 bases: TGTGCCAGCAGTGCAGGGGGAGTTCACCTCCACTTT.

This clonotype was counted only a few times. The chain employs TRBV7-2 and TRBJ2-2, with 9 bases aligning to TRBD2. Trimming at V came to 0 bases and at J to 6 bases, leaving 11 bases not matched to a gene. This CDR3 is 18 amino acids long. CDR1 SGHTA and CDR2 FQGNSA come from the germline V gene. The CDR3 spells CASSLALRPSGGPGELFF. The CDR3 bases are TGTGCCAGCAGCTTAGCGCTAAGGCCCAGCGGGGGGCCCGGGGAGCTGTTTTTT.

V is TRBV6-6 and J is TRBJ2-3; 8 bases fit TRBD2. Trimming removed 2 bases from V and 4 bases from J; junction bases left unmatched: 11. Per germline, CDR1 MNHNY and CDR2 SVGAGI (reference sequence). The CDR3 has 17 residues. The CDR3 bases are TGTGCCAGCAGTTACGGCTTAAGCGGGAGTATACCAGATACGCAGTATTTT. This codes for CASSYGLSGSIPDTQYF.

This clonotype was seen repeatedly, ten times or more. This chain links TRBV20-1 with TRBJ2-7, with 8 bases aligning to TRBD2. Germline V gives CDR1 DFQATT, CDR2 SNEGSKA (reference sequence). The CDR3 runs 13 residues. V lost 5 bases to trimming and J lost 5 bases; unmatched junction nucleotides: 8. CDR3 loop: CSAFSGTGDEQYF. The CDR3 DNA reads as TGCAGTGCTTTTAGCGGGACTGGCGACGAGCAGTACTTC.

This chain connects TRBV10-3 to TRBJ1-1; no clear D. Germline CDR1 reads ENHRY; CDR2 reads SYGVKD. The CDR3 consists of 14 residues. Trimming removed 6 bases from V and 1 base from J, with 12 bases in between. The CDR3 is CAISVLGANTEAFF. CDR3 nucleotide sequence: TGTGCCATCAGCGTCCTGGGCGCGAACACTGAAGCTTTCTTT.

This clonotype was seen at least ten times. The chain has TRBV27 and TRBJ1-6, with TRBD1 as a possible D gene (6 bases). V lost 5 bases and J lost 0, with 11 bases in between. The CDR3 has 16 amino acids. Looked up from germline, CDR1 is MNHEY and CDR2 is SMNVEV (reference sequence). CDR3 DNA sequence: TGTGCCAGCAGTCCCAGGGGTGGCTCCTATAATTCACCCCTCCACTTT. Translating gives CASSPRGGSYNSPLHF.

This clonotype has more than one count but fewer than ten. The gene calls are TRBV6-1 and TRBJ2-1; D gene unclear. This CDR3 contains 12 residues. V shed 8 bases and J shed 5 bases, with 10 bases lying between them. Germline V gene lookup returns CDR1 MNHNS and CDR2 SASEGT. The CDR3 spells CASGPQNNEQFF. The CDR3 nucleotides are TGTGCCAGCGGACCCCAAAACAATGAGCAGTTCTTC.

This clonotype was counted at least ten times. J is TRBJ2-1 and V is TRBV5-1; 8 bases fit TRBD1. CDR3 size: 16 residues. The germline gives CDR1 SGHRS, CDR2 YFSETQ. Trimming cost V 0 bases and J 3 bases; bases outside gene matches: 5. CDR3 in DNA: TGCGCCAGCAGCTTGGGACAGGGGATAATCTACAATGAGCAGTTCTTC. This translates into CASSLGQGIIYNEQFF.

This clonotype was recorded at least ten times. The CDR3 bases are TGTGCCAGCTCGTCTACAAAAGGGGCCGAGCAGTTCTTC. This codes for CASSSTKGAEQFF. The chain recombines TRBV18 with TRBJ2-1, with D maybe TRBD1 (5 bases). V lost 6 bases and J lost 10, with 16 bases in between. Germline CDR1 is KGHSH and CDR2 is LQKENI. This CDR3 has 13 residues. Based on the CDR3 plus reference TRBV18 and TRBJ2-1, the full variable domain is NAGVMQNPRHLVRRRGQEARLRCSPMKGHSHVYWYRQLPEEGLKFMVYLQKENIIDESGMPKERFSAEFPKEGPSILRIQQVVRGDSAAYFCASSSTKGAEQFFGPGTRLTVL.

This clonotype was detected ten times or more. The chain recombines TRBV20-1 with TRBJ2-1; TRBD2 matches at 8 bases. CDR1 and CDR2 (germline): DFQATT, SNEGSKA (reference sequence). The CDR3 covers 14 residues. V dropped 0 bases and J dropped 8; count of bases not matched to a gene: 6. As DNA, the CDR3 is TGCAGTGCTAGAGACGGGAGGGCTACGGATGAGCAGTTCTTC. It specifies CSARDGRATDEQFF.

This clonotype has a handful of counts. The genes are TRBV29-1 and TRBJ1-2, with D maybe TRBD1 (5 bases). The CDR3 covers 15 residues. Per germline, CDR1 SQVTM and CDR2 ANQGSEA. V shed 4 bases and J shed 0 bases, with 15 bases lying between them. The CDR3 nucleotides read TGCAGCGTTGGGTCCAGGGTTGGGGCTAACTATGGCTACACCTTC. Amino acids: CSVGSRVGANYGYTF.

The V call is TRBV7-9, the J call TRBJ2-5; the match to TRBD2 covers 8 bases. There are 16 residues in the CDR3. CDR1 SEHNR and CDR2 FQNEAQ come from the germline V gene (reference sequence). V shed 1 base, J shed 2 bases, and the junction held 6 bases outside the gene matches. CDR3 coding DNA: TGTGCCAGCAGCTTAGGCTACCCGGGGGGGCAAGAGACCCAGTACTTC. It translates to CASSLGYPGGQETQYF.

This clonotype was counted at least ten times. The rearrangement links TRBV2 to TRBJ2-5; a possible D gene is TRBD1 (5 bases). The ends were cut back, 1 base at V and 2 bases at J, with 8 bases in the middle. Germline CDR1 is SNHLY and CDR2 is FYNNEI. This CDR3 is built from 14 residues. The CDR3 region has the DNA TGTGCCAGCAGTGAAGTCCGACAGCAAGAGACCCAGTACTTC. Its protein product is CASSEVRQQETQYF.